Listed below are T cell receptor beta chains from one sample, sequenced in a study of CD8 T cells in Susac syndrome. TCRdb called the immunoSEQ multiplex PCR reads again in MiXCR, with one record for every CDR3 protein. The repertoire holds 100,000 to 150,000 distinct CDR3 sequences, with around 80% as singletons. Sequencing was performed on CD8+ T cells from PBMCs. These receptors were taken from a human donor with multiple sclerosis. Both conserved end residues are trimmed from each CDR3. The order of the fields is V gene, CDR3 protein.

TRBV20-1,SARPPWWGYYEQY
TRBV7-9,ASSLAVGLDEQF
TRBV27,ATLPNPSNQPQH
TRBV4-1,ASSLPGSTEAF
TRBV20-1,SARERASNTGELF
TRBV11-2,ASSLACGRENQPQH
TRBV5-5,ASSRDSYGYT
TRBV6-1,ASREGTGGAGSQPQH
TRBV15,ATSREGRSSGNTIY
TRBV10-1,ASSEKGKSRL
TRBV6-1,ATILAGASSYNEQF
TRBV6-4,ASSPVSGGAHYGYT
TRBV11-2,ASSSPDGIYEQY
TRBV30,AWTFRGSSYEQY
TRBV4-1,ASSGRQGNQPQH
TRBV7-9,ASSPPLGRFYEQY
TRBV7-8,ASKSGISNTGELF
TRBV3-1,ASSQIRGDGMNTEAF
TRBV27,ASSPVPKQPQH
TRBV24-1,ATGGGPSGPNTGELF
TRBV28,ASSLLKGANQETQY
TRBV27,ASAPGTRLQETQY
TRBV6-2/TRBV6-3,ASSYSKWAANQPQH
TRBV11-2,ASSLSLGLDTYNEQF
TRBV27,ASSLLTGTANSPLH
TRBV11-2,ASSSLTSGTINEQF
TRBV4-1,ASSQHERYITQY
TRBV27,ASSLVLSTDTQY
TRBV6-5,ASSLKGLAGTNTGELF
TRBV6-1,ASNRESSYNSPLH
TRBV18,ASSPGRTSGGSLYNEQF
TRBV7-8,ASSLAGAHEQF
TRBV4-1,ASSPPLGASPLH
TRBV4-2,ASSQVGDRPPFQETQY
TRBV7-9,ASSLTGIPYEQY
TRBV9,ASSVEGLAGESADAQY
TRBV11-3,ASSPEISGAVETQY
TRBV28,ASSFQGREYEQY
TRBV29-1,SVARVTGELF
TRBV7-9,ASSPSGSGSAYEQY
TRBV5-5,ASSFTPERNSPLH
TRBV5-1,ASSSLLSDSTYHGYT
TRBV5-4,ASSSGVTQY
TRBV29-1,SVLQGPGNTIY
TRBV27,ASRPGQGAFQETQY
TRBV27,ASSLTSGGRYNEQF
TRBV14,ASSQDEKLF
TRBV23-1,VSRRTRQGVFKSGTEAF
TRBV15,ATSRDPAGYYNEQF
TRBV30,AWSARVAF
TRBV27,ASSFAPGVQPQH
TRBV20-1,SLFRGRGDPEAF
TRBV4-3,ASSHRQGDGYT
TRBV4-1,ASSLSSGPAYNEQF
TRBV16,ASSQSMGRAGNTIY
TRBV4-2,ASSQWDRAHNQPQH
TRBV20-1,SARDARGHT
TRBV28,ASSYMLGGIGGGYEQY
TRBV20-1,SARLRRYSYNEQF
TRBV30,AWIPGLVNEQF